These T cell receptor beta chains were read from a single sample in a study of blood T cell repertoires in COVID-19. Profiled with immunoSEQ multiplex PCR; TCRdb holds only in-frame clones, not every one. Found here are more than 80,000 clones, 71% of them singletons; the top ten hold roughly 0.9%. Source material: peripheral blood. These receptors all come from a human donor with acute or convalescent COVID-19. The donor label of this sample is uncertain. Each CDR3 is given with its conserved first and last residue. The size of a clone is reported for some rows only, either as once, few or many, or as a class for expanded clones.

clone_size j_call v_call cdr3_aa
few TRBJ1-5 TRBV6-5 CASSIGQPSNQPQHF
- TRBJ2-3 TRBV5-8 CASSPRTGITDTQYF
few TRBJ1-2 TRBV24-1 CATSDSGSTGGLYGYTF
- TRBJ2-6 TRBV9 CASSIRTSGGRSGANVLTF
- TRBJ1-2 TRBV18 CASSPLDTVTNYGYTF
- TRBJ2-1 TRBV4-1 CASTRGLAGGSSYNEQFF
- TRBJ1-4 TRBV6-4 CASSEWGLPYEKLFF
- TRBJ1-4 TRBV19 CASRPFEDSDNEKLFF
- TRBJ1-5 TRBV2 CASSRTGGSNQPQHF
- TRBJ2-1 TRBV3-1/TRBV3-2 CASSQGERGAFEFF
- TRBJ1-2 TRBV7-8 CASSLAMTGRSGYTF
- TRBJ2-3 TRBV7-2 CASGLRGTDTQYF
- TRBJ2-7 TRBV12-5 CASGLTPGTRNSYEQYF
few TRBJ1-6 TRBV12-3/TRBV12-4 CASRTGYNSPLHF
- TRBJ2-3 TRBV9 CASSASQGGPDTQYF
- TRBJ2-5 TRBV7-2 CASSLSATQYF
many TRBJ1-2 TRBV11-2 CASSSDRVRGYTF